This T cell receptor beta chain was sequenced for a study of CD8+CD57+ T cells in acquired aplastic anemia (dated by TCRdb to 2017 to 2018). Describing the broader study: DNA extracted from sorted CD4+ and CD8+ cells had a mean of approximately 3.4 ug, with a range of roughly 0.2 to 30 ug. A CD8+CD57+ expansion meant a frequency higher than the mean frequency seen in healthy subjects. The paper's findings and limits, for the study overall: Between patients and healthy controls, no significant difference in CD8+ Simpson's diversity was found (P=0.060). Some 30 CD8+ CDR3 sequences were found to be shared between patients and controls, but these sequences appeared to be highly expressed in patients and within the immunodominant clones of the patients.

The patients picked for sequencing were ones in whom flow cytometry had shown an expansion of CD8+CD57+ cells. Every patient had severe acquired aplastic anemia, diagnosed using the International Study of Aplastic Anemia and Agranulocytosis and Camitta criteria. No therapy had been received by the patients at the time of blood sampling. In the study, sorted CD4+ and CD8+ blood T cells from patients with severe aplastic anemia and from healthy subjects underwent deep sequencing of TCR repertoires. Patients were enrolled in the USA under clinicaltrials.gov protocols 00001620, 01623167, 00001397, 00071045, 00081523 and 00961064. Ficoll-Paque density gradient centrifugation was used to isolate peripheral blood mononuclear cells. Before DNA extraction, CD4+ and CD8+ T cells were sorted by FACS or by magnetic beads. The count of this clonotype is one. The antigen it recognizes is unknown. No clone much larger than this one lies a single base away; base qualities are absent. One read represents weak support.

Inclusive of the bounding cysteine and phenylalanine, the CDR3 is 13 residues long. The CDR3 DNA has 39 bases and is translated from base 1. Via the germline V gene (reference sequence), CDR1 is SEHNR and CDR2 FQNEAQ. For this chain, trimming is 6 bases at the V end and 6 bases at the J end, and the number of junction bases without a gene match is 7. Genomic DNA served as template for TCR beta VDJ combination and CDR3 sequence profiling. An Illumina HiSeq 2000 was used for TCR repertoire sequencing. In the paper's pipeline: Repertoires were assessed using TRBV/TRBJ rearrangement plots, CDR3 size and DJ length profiles, and Simpson's diversity index. The most abundant DNA sequence in the deep sequencing data was taken as the immunodominant clone. CDR3 amino acid sequences were screened for sharing across subjects and compared with published repertoires and the VDJdb database. TCRdb reanalyzed the raw reads on its own, using fastp at Q25 for trimming and MiXCR for clone calling, and kept in-frame beta chains. Rows with a matching CDR3 protein are joined into one entry that keeps the most common DNA and genes. TCRdb, rather than the study authors, made the V and J calls. This sample has about 180,000 distinct CDR3 sequences in its table, and roughly 60% of those were observed once. More than 40% of the sample is held by the ten biggest clonotypes.

This TCR was recovered from a human donor with aplastic anemia. The chain was built from TRBV7-9 and TRBJ1-2; TRBD1 aligns with 7 central bases. Sequenced sample: sorted CD4+, CD8+, or CD8+CD57+ T cells (not recorded which) from PBMCs. The CDR3 sequence is CASSPTGANGYTF. The nucleotides read TGTGCCAGCAGTCCAACAGGGGCCAATGGCTACACCTTC.